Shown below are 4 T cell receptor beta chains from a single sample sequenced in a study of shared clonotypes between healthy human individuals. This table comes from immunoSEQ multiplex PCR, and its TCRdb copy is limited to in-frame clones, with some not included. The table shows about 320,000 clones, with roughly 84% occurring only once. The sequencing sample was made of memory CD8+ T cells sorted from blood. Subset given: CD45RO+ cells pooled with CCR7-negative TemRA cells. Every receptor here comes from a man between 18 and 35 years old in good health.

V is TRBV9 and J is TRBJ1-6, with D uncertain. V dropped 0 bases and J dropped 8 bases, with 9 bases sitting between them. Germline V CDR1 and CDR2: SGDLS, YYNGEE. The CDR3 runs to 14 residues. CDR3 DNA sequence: TGTGCCAGCAGCGTAGGAGATTGGGATTCACCCCTCCACTTT. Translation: CASSVGDWDSPLHF.

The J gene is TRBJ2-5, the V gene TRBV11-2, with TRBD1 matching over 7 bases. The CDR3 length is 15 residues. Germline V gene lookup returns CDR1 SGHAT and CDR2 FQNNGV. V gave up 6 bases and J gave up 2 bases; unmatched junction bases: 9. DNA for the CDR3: TGTGCCAGCAGTCAAAACAGGGGTATGCAAGAGACCCAGTACTTC. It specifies CASSQNRGMQETQYF.

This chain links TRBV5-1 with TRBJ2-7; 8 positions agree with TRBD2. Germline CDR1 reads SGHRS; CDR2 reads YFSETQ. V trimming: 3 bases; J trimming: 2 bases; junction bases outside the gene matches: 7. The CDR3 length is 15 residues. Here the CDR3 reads CASSYSAGGPYEQYF. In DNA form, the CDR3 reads TGCGCCAGCAGCTATTCGGCGGGGGGTCCCTACGAGCAGTACTTC.

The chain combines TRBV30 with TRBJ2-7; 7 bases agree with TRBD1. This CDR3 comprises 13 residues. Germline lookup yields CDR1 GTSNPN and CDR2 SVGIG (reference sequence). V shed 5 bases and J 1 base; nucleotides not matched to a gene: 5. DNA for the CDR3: TGTGCCTGGCGACAGGGCACGTCCTACGAGCAGTACTTC. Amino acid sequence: CAWRQGTSYEQYF. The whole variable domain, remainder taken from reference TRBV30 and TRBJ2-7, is SQTIHQWPATLVQPVGSPLSLECTVEGTSNPNLYWYRQAAGRGLQLLFYSVGIGQISSEVPQNLSASRPQDRQFILSSKKLLLSDSGFYLCAWRQGTSYEQYFGPGTRLTVT.